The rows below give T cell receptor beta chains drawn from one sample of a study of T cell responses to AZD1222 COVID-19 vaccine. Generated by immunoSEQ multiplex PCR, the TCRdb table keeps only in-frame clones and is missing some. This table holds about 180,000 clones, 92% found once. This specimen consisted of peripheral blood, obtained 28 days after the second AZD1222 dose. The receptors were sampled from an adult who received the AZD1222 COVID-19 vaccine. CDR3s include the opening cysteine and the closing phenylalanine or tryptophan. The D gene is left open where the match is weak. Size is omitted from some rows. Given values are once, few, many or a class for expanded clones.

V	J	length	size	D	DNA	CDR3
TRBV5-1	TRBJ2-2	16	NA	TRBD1	TGCGCCAGCAGCTCCTCCGGGACAGCGAACACCGGGGAGCTGTTTTTT	CASSSSGTANTGELFF
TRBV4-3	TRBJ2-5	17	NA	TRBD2	TGCGCCAGCAGCCAGTCTTACCGGGCGGGGGGGCGAGAGACCCAGTACTTC	CASSQSYRAGGRETQYF
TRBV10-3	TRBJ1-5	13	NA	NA	TGTGCCATCAGTGAGACAACCACTCAGCCCCAGCATTTT	CAISETTTQPQHF
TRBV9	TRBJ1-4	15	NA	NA	TGTGCCAGCAGCCCTCGGGGGGGAGGCGAAGAAAAACTGTTTTTT	CASSPRGGGEEKLFF
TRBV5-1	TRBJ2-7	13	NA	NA	TGCGCCAGCAGCCGAGGGGGTTTCGACGAGCAGTACTTC	CASSRGGFDEQYF
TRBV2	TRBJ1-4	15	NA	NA	TGTGCCAGCAGTGAAGGGGGCAGGGCTAATGAAAAACTGTTTTTT	CASSEGGRANEKLFF
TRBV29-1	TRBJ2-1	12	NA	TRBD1	TGCAGCGTTGAACCGGACAGGGGATGGCAGTTCTTC	CSVEPDRGWQFF
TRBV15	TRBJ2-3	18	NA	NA	TGTGCCACCAGCAGAGATAGACTTGGCGGGGCCCGCACAGATACGCAGTATTTT	CATSRDRLGGARTDTQYF
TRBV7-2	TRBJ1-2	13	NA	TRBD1	TGTGCCAGCAGCTTGGGACAGGGCCGGGGCTACACCTTC	CASSLGQGRGYTF
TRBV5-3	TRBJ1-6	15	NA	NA	TGTGCCAGACGGACGCCCGGACGGACTAATTCACCCCTCCACTTT	CARRTPGRTNSPLHF
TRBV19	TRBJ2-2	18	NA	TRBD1	TGTGCCAGTAATCCTGGACAGGGGAGGAGTCGTGACACCGGGGAGCTGTTTTTT	CASNPGQGRSRDTGELFF
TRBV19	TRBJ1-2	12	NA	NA	TGTGCCAGTGCAGGGCTAGGCTATGGCTACACCTTC	CASAGLGYGYTF
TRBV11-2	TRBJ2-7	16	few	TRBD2	TGTGCCAGCAGCTTAGGCACCGGGACTAGCGTCTACGAGCAGTACTTC	CASSLGTGTSVYEQYF
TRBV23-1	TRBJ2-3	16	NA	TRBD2	TGCGCCAGCAGTCAACAGGGACTACCTCACACAGATACGCAGTATTTT	CASSQQGLPHTDTQYF
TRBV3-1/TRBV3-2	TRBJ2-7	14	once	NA	TGTGCCAGCAGCCGAGGGGGGAGCTCCTACGAGCAGTACTTC	CASSRGGSSYEQYF
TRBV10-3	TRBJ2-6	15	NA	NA	TGTGCCATCAGTGAACGGGGGTCTGGGGCCAACGTCCTGACTTTC	CAISERGSGANVLTF
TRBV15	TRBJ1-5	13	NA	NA	TGTGCCACCAGCAGATCGCAGGGACAAGCACAGCATTTT	CATSRSQGQAQHF
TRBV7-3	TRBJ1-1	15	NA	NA	TGTGCCAGCAGCCCCTATGGGCCGACGAACACTGAAGCTTTCTTT	CASSPYGPTNTEAFF
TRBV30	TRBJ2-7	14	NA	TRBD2	TGTGCCTGGAGCCAGGGACTAGCGGGCTACGAGCAGTACTTC	CAWSQGLAGYEQYF
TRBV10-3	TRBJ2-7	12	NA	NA	TGTGCCATCAGTGAGAGTACGGGCGAGCAGTACTTC	CAISESTGEQYF
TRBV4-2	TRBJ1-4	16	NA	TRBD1	TGTGCCAGCAGCCAAGCACAGGGGGCTCCTAATGAAAAACTGTTTTTT	CASSQAQGAPNEKLFF
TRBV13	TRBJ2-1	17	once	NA	TGTGCCAGCAGCTTAAGGCGGGCTAGGAAGGATAACAATGAGCAGTTCTTC	CASSLRRARKDNNEQFF
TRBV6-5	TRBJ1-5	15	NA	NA	TGTGCCAGCAGTTCCGCCGGACGGAGCAATCAGCCCCAGCATTTT	CASSSAGRSNQPQHF
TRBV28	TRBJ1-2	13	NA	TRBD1	TGTGCCAGCAGCCCGGGACAGTCCTATGGCTACACCTTC	CASSPGQSYGYTF
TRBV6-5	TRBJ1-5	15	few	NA	TGTGCCAGCATGATGGGAGGACAGAGCAATCAGCCCCAGCATTTT	CASMMGGQSNQPQHF
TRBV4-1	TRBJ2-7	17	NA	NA	TGCGCCAGCAGCCAAGATCTGAGGACTACCGGGGTGGGCGAGCAGTACTTC	CASSQDLRTTGVGEQYF
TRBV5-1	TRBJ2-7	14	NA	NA	TGCGCCAGCTCGGGAGTCGGGGGGCTCAACGAGCAGTACTTC	CASSGVGGLNEQYF
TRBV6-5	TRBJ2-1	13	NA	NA	TGTGCCAGCAGTTGGACAGACTACAATGAGCAGTTCTTC	CASSWTDYNEQFF
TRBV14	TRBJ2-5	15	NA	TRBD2	TGTGCCAGCAGCGCGGGTCGGGGGGACCAAGAGACCCAGTACTTC	CASSAGRGDQETQYF
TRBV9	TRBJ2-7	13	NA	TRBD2	TGTGCCAGCAGCGTTAGCGGGAAGTACGAGCAGTACTTC	CASSVSGKYEQYF
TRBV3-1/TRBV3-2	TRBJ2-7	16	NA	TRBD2	TGTGCCAGCAGCCCGGGACTAGCGGGAGGACCCTACGAGCAGTACTTC	CASSPGLAGGPYEQYF
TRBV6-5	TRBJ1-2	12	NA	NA	TGTGCCAGCACCGACAGCGACTATGGCTACACCTTC	CASTDSDYGYTF
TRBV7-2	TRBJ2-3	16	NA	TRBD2	TGTGCCAGCAGCTCCCTTATGGGGGGGAGCACAGATACGCAGTATTTT	CASSSLMGGSTDTQYF
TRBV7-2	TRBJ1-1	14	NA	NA	TGTGCCAGCAGCTTAGCAGGGCTGAACACTGAAGCTTTCTTT	CASSLAGLNTEAFF
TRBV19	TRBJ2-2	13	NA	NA	TGTGCCAGTAGCCTCTCAGGGATCGGGGAGCTGTTTTTT	CASSLSGIGELFF
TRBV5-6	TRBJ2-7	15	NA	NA	TGTGCCAGCAGCTTCCGGGACGCGAGCTCCTACGAGCAGTACTTC	CASSFRDASSYEQYF
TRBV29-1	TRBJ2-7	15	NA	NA	TGCAGCGTTGAAGATCGGAGTCGTAGCTCCTACGAGCAGTACTTC	CSVEDRSRSSYEQYF
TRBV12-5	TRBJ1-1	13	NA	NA	TGTGCTAGTGCTAGGGACTCGGGGACTGAAGCTTTCTTT	CASARDSGTEAFF
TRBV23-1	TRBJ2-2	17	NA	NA	TGCGCCAGTAGGGCGACTGGGGCCGGGGACAACACCGGGGAGCTGTTTTTT	CASRATGAGDNTGELFF
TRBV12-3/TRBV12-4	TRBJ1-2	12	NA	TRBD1	TGTGCCAGCAGCCTGACAGGGTTTGGCTACACCTTC	CASSLTGFGYTF
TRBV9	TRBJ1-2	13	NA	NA	TGTGCCAGCAGCGTAGTGGAGACCGCGGGCTACACCTTC	CASSVVETAGYTF
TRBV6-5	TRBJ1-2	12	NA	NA	TGTGCCAGCAGAACGGGTGTTGGGGGCTACACCTTC	CASRTGVGGYTF
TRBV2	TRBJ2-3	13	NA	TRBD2	TGTGCCAGCAGTGGGGACTACACAGATACGCAGTATTTT	CASSGDYTDTQYF
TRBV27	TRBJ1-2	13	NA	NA	TGTGCCAGCAGTCCCCCGCCCGGCAGCCTCTACACCTTC	CASSPPPGSLYTF
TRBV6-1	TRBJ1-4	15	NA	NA	TGTGCCAGCAGTGAAGCGGGTAGGGGAGGTGAAAAACTGTTTTTT	CASSEAGRGGEKLFF
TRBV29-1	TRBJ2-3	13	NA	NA	TGCAGCGTTGGGTGGCAGGACACAGATACGCAGTATTTT	CSVGWQDTDTQYF
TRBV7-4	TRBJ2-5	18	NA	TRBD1	TGTGCCAGCAGCTTAATTTGCCCAAACCGGGACAGTGAAGAGACCCAGTACTTC	CASSLICPNRDSEETQYF
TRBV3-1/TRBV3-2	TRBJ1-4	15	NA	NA	TGTGCCAGCAGCCAAGTGGGAGGGAGTAATGAAAAACTGTTTTTT	CASSQVGGSNEKLFF
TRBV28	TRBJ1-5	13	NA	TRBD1	TGTGCCAGTACAGGGGCCAGCAATCAGCCCCAGCATTTT	CASTGASNQPQHF
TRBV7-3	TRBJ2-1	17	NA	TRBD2	TGTGCCAGCAGCTTAATTCATCGGGAGGGCTTGTACAATGAGCAGTTCTTC	CASSLIHREGLYNEQFF
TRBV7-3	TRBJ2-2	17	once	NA	TGTGCCAGCAGCTTATCAGGGGCGTGGACGGGTACCGGGGAGCTGTTTTTT	CASSLSGAWTGTGELFF
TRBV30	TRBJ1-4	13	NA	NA	TGTGCCTGGAGTAAGGGATCTAATGAAAAACTGTTTTTT	CAWSKGSNEKLFF
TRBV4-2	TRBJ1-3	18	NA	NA	TGTGCCAGCAGCCAAGACCGGCCGGGCAGGTCGATTGGAAACACCATATATTTT	CASSQDRPGRSIGNTIYF